These 9 T cell receptor beta chains share one sample of origin, sequenced in a study of blood T cell repertoires in COVID-19. Only in-frame clones appear in the TCRdb table, and some are missing; sequencing was by immunoSEQ multiplex PCR. Of 150,000 to 200,000 clones in the sample, roughly 84% were seen once. The material sequenced was PBMCs or T cells enriched from blood (not recorded which). The origin of the receptors is a man aged 35 to 55 who had recovered from COVID-19.

This sequence joins TRBV10-2 and TRBJ1-2; D remains unclear. The length of the CDR3 is 13 residues. V was clipped by 4 bases and J by 0 bases, with 6 bases between them. The germline CDR1 and CDR2 sequences are WSHSY and SAAADI. CDR3 in DNA: TGCGCCAGCAGTGGCCTACCTAACTATGGCTACACCTTC. It is translated as CASSGLPNYGYTF.

The table lists this clone with a count of one. V is TRBV7-3 and J is TRBJ1-4, with 7 nucleotides matching TRBD1. The germline CDR1 and CDR2 sequences are SGHTA and FQGTGA. The CDR3 contains 13 residues. Losses at the gene ends were 4 bases for V and 10 bases for J; bases not matched to a gene: 6. The CDR3 here is CASSSRQGGKLFF. The CDR3 bases are TGTGCCAGCAGCTCCAGACAGGGTGGAAAACTGTTTTTT.

Points on this clone: At the DNA level, this CDR3 is encoded by other sequences in the same sample as well. J is TRBJ1-2 and V is TRBV3-1 (or the pseudogene TRBV3-2); D gene uncertain. V shed 0 bases and J shed 2 bases, with 7 bases lying between them. CDR1 is LGHDT, CDR2 YNNKEL, per germline (reference sequence). This CDR3 comprises 14 residues. CDR3 amino acids: CASSQDLANYGYTF. The DNA for the CDR3 is TGTGCCAGCAGCCAAGATTTGGCAAACTATGGCTACACCTTC.

This clone was recorded once. The rearrangement links TRBV6-1 to TRBJ1-5; perhaps TRBD1 as D (5 bases). Germline CDR1 MNHNS, CDR2 SASEGT. The CDR3 consists of 12 residues. The ends were cut back, 5 bases at V and 9 bases at J, with 11 bases in the middle. The CDR3 coding sequence is TGTGCCAGCAGTCCCCCGGGGGGGCCCCAGCATTTT. Protein sequence: CASSPPGGPQHF.

The chain combines TRBV27 with TRBJ1-3, with no clear D. Germline CDR1 and CDR2: MNHEY and SMNVEV (reference sequence). The CDR3 loop spans 17 amino acids. V shed 5 bases and J shed 0 bases, with 17 bases lying between them. The CDR3 loop is CASSPTPRVGSGNTIYF. The CDR3 DNA follows: TGTGCCAGCAGTCCGACTCCACGCGTGGGCTCTGGAAACACCATATATTTT.

V and J are TRBV2 and TRBJ2-7, with 8 bases fitting TRBD1. The germline CDR1 and CDR2 sequences are SNHLY and FYNNEI. Losses at the gene ends were 5 bases for V and 5 bases for J; bases not matched to a gene: 11. This CDR3 spans 15 amino acids. CDR3 sequence reads: CASSPTTGGSHEQYF. The CDR3 DNA reads TGTGCCAGCAGTCCAACTACAGGGGGTTCCCACGAGCAGTACTTC.

This clone was seen more than once but under ten times. The chain uses TRBV20-1 and TRBJ1-6; possible D gene TRBD1, 6 bases. The CDR3 length is 16 residues. With 6 bases removed from V and 6 bases from J, the gap between germline ends came to 21 bases. In germline, CDR1 is DFQATT, CDR2 SNEGSKA (reference sequence). CDR3 region: CSASATGKRRNSPLHF. The CDR3 bases are TGCAGTGCCAGTGCTACAGGGAAAAGACGTAATTCACCCCTCCACTTT.

The chain links TRBV12-3 or TRBV12-4 to TRBJ2-7, with a weak D call TRBD2 (5 bases). V lost 3 bases and J lost 3, with 6 bases in between. The length of the CDR3 is 12 residues. In DNA, the CDR3 is TGTGCCAGCAGTTTCGGGGACTACGAGCAGTACTTC. It encodes CASSFGDYEQYF.

This sequence joins TRBV6-1 and TRBJ1-1, with 9 bases fitting TRBD1. The CDR3 covers 15 residues. With V trimmed by 3 bases and J by 2 bases, 4 bases remained unmatched. From germline, CDR1 is MNHNS and CDR2 SASEGT. The CDR3 protein is CASSEPGQGNTEAFF. In nucleotides, the CDR3 is TGTGCCAGCAGTGAGCCGGGACAGGGAAACACTGAAGCTTTCTTT.